These 30 T cell receptor beta chains were sequenced from one sample in a study of OX40 agonist ivuxolimab in advanced cancers. Method: immunoSEQ multiplex PCR; TCRdb's copy keeps in-frame clones and lacks some. Among 70,000 to 90,000 clones, about 92% were seen once, and the ten largest hold more than 0.3%. The source was CD4+ or CD8+ T cells sorted from blood, collected in a trial of the OX40 agonist ivuxolimab. Receptors were obtained from an adult with an advanced solid tumor such as melanoma, head and neck, liver or kidney cancer.

V gene TRBV7-2 combines with J gene TRBJ1-4; D possibly corresponds to TRBD1 (6 bases). The germline CDR1 and CDR2 sequences are SGHTA and FQGNSA. The CDR3 length is 16 residues. V was shortened by 5 bases and J by 4 bases, with 17 bases between the two germline ends. The CDR3 loop is CASSPGGTWFNEKLFF. The DNA for the CDR3 is TGTGCCAGCAGCCCTGGGGGGACATGGTTTAATGAAAAACTGTTTTTT.

The J gene is TRBJ1-2, the V gene TRBV30; TRBD1 is a possible D gene (5 bases). CDR1 is GTSNPN and CDR2 is SVGIG in the germline V gene (reference sequence). The V and J ends lost 0 bases and 7 bases respectively, with 12 bases between them. The CDR3 has 13 amino acids. CDR3 in amino acids: CAWSVAGGGGYTF. In DNA form, the CDR3 reads TGTGCCTGGAGTGTAGCGGGGGGAGGTGGCTACACCTTC.

This rearrangement joins TRBV7-3 to TRBJ2-1; no clear D. V was pared by 0 bases and J by 6 bases, with 9 bases between. Germline CDR1 reads SGHTA; CDR2 reads FQGTGA. This CDR3 contains 14 residues. The DNA for the CDR3 is TGTGCCAGCAGCTTAACGTTTAGCTCCAATGAGCAGTTCTTC. This translates into CASSLTFSSNEQFF. Drawing the rest from reference TRBV7-3 and TRBJ2-1, the complete variable domain is GAGVSQTPSNKVTEKGKYVELRCDPISGHTALYWYRQSLGQGPEFLIYFQGTGAADDSGLPNDRFFAVRPEGSVSTLKIQRTERGDSAVYLCASSLTFSSNEQFFGPGTRLTVL.

This clone turned up a few times. The J gene is TRBJ1-1, the V gene TRBV4-3; weak D call: TRBD1 (5 bases). Trimming took off 4 bases at V and 6 bases at J, with 12 bases between the two ends. This CDR3 is built from 13 residues. Germline loops: CDR1 LGHNA, CDR2 YSLEER. The CDR3: CASSRQGDSEAFF. CDR3 in DNA: TGCGCCAGCAGCCGTCAGGGTGACTCTGAAGCTTTCTTT.

The chain is built from TRBV9 and TRBJ2-3; 9 bases match TRBD2. V shed 4 bases, J shed 2 bases, and the junction held 14 bases outside the gene matches. The CDR3 is 18 amino acids. CDR1 is SGDLS, CDR2 YYNGEE, per germline. CDR3 loop: CASSNQGLAGPDTDTQYF. The CDR3 nucleotides read TGTGCCAGCAGCAATCAGGGGCTAGCGGGGCCTGACACAGATACGCAGTATTTT. The variable domain in full, completed from reference TRBV9 and TRBJ2-3, reads DSGVTQTPKHLITATGQRVTLRCSPRSGDLSVYWYQQSLDQGLQFLIQYYNGEERAKGNILERFSAQQFPDLHSELNLSSLELGDSALYFCASSNQGLAGPDTDTQYFGPGTRLTVL.

This chain joins TRBV27 and TRBJ1-5, with TRBD1 as a possible D gene (5 bases). Germline CDR1 and CDR2: MNHEY and SMNVEV (reference sequence). Trimming pared 6 bases from V and 1 base from J, leaving 16 bases between. The CDR3 totals 16 residues. For the CDR3, the DNA is TGTGCCAGCAGCTTTCGACCGCAGGGAAGCAATCAGCCCCAGCATTTT. The encoded protein is CASSFRPQGSNQPQHF.

The chain is built from TRBV5-4 and TRBJ1-1, with a weak D call TRBD1 (5 bases). The V and J ends lost 0 bases and 7 bases respectively, with 16 bases between them. CDR1 and CDR2 from the germline V gene are SGHNT and YYREEE (reference sequence). The CDR3 consists of 15 residues. CDR3 amino acids: CASSLESGPYGEAFF. DNA for the CDR3: TGTGCCAGCAGCTTGGAGTCAGGGCCTTACGGTGAAGCTTTCTTT. The full variable domain, in which reference TRBV5-4 and TRBJ1-1 provide the parts outside the CDR3, is ETGVTQSPTHLIKTRGQQVTLRCSSQSGHNTVSWYQQALGQGPQFIFQYYREEENGRGNFPPRFSGLQFPNYSSELNVNALELDDSALYLCASSLESGPYGEAFFGQGTRLTVV.

This rearrangement joins TRBV9 to TRBJ2-5; unclear D gene. Trimming pared 3 bases from V and 5 bases from J, leaving 20 bases between. Germline V gene data show CDR1 as SGDLS and CDR2 as YYNGEE. The CDR3 length is 16 residues. The CDR3: CASSGALGGVGETQYF. In DNA, the CDR3 is TGTGCCAGCAGCGGGGCTCTTGGCGGTGTAGGGGAGACCCAGTACTTC. The full variable domain, with the rest looked up from reference TRBV9 and TRBJ2-5, is DSGVTQTPKHLITATGQRVTLRCSPRSGDLSVYWYQQSLDQGLQFLIQYYNGEERAKGNILERFSAQQFPDLHSELNLSSLELGDSALYFCASSGALGGVGETQYFGPGTRLLVL.

V usage is TRBV2 and J usage is TRBJ2-5, with 7 bases lining up with TRBD1. Germline assignment: CDR1 SNHLY and CDR2 FYNNEI. With V trimmed by 6 bases and J by 4 bases, 11 bases remained unmatched. The CDR3 totals 15 residues. The DNA of the CDR3 is TGTGCCAGCAGGACTACAGGGGTGGTTGGAGAGACCCAGTACTTC. Protein: CASRTTGVVGETQYF.

The chain links TRBV5-1 to TRBJ1-1; no clear D. V lost 4 bases and J 0 bases, leaving 4 bases between the germline ends. CDR3 length equals 12 residues. The germline CDR1 and CDR2 sequences are SGHRS and YFSETQ. The CDR3 reads CASSQMNTEAFF. The CDR3 DNA sequence: TGCGCCAGCAGCCAGATGAACACTGAAGCTTTCTTT.

This sequence joins TRBV27 and TRBJ2-5; D is undetermined. The CDR3 totals 13 residues. V was shortened by 6 bases and J by 5 bases, with 13 bases between the two germline ends. Germline V CDR1 and CDR2: MNHEY, SMNVEV (reference sequence). This chain's CDR3 is CASRRTLGETQYF. The CDR3 DNA follows: TGTGCCAGCAGACGGACCCTGGGGGAGACCCAGTACTTC.

The chain combines TRBV21-1 with TRBJ2-1. TRBV21-1 is a documented pseudogene. The CDR3 has 14 amino acids. CDR3 protein: CASSKETVSNEQFF. The CDR3 DNA reads as TGTGCCAGCAGCAAAGAGACCGTCTCCAATGAGCAGTTCTTC.

The chain couples TRBV6-6 to TRBJ2-5; D gene unclear. CDR3 length: 14 amino acids. Germline V gives CDR1 MNHNY, CDR2 SVGAGI (reference sequence). The germline V and J ends were trimmed by 5 bases and 1 base, with 11 bases remaining between them. CDR3 in DNA: TGTGCCAGCAGTCCTCAGGAGCTCCAAGAGACCCAGTACTTC. This sequence encodes CASSPQELQETQYF.

This clone was seen a single time. V gene TRBV5-1 combines with J gene TRBJ2-5; TRBD2 aligns across 12 bases. V lost 5 bases to trimming and J lost 5 bases; unmatched junction nucleotides: 4. This CDR3 contains 14 residues. The germline V gene has CDR1 SGHRS and CDR2 YFSETQ. The CDR3 coding sequence is TGCGCCAGCAGTTCCGGGACTAGCGGGGAGACCCAGTACTTC. Protein: CASSSGTSGETQYF.

The chain links TRBV2 to TRBJ1-5; 8 positions match TRBD1. This CDR3 comprises 14 residues. Per the germline V gene, CDR1 is SNHLY and CDR2 is FYNNEI. V was clipped by 6 bases and J by 7 bases; unmatched bases: 8. The CDR3, as DNA: TGTGCCAGCAGCTTCCAGGGGGCAGCGCAGCCCCAGCATTTT. Translation gives CASSFQGAAQPQHF. Variable domain in full (rest from reference TRBV2 and TRBJ1-5): EPEVTQTPSHQVTQMGQEVILRCVPISNHLYFYWYRQILGQKVEFLVSFYNNEISEKSEIFDDQFSVERPDGSNFTLKIRSTKLEDSAMYFCASSFQGAAQPQHFGDGTRLSIL.

This clone came up once. Here the CDR3 reads CASSLGFGTGGSYEQYF. CDR3 sequence (DNA): TGTGCCAGCAGCTTGGGTTTTGGGACAGGGGGCTCCTACGAGCAGTACTTC. This chain connects TRBV5-4 to TRBJ2-7, with 11 bases that match TRBD1. After removal of 0 bases from V and 0 bases from J, the junction contained 5 bases not matched to a gene. CDR3 size: 17 residues. Per germline, CDR1 SGHNT and CDR2 YYREEE (reference sequence).

The chain combines TRBV18 with TRBJ2-2; D is unresolved. CDR1 KGHSH and CDR2 LQKENI come from the germline V gene. The CDR3 is 16 amino acids. V was trimmed by 0 bases and J by 2 bases, leaving 10 bases between them. Here the CDR3 reads CASSPPRKGNTGELFF. CDR3 DNA: TGTGCCAGCTCACCACCGAGGAAGGGAAACACCGGGGAGCTGTTTTTT.

The gene calls are TRBV7-2 and TRBJ2-7, with D perhaps assigned TRBD1 or TRBD2 (5 bases each). CDR1 and CDR2 from the germline V gene are SGHTA and FQGNSA. There are 14 residues in the CDR3. Deletions cut 5 bases from V and 0 bases from J, with 11 bases between. Here the CDR3 reads CASSLGDHSYEQYF. The DNA for the CDR3 is TGTGCCAGCAGCCTAGGGGACCACTCCTACGAGCAGTACTTC.

This clone came up once. V is TRBV2 and J is TRBJ2-7; 9 positions agree with TRBD1. Losses at the gene ends were 8 bases for V and 5 bases for J; bases not matched to a gene: 10. This CDR3 region has 14 residues. CDR1 is SNHLY and CDR2 is FYNNEI in the germline V gene. CDR3 DNA sequence: TGTGCCAGCTCTTCACAGGGGGCTACGGACGAGCAGTACTTC. Protein sequence: CASSSQGATDEQYF.

This sequence joins TRBV6-1 and TRBJ1-5, with D tentatively TRBD1 (5 bases). The CDR3 consists of 14 residues. Trimming removed 5 bases from V and 5 bases from J, with 13 bases in between. Germline CDR1 and CDR2: MNHNS and SASEGT. The CDR3 nucleotides are TGTGCCAGCAGTCCGGGGGGGGTTTATCAGCCCCAGCATTTT. It specifies CASSPGGVYQPQHF.

V usage is TRBV5-1 and J usage is TRBJ2-5; the match to TRBD1 covers 8 bases. V shed 4 bases and J 0 bases; nucleotides not matched to a gene: 2. Germline loops: CDR1 SGHRS, CDR2 YFSETQ. CDR3 size: 14 residues. The CDR3 nucleotides read TGCGCCAGCAGCGCGGGACAGGACCAAGAGACCCAGTACTTC. This codes for CASSAGQDQETQYF.

The chain has TRBV28 and TRBJ2-2, with D uncertain. This CDR3 comprises 13 residues. Germline loops: CDR1 MDHEN, CDR2 SYDVKM. V was cut by 4 bases and J by 6 bases, with 9 bases left in between. The CDR3 nucleotides are TGTGCCAGCAGTTACCCCTTTTCCGGGGAGCTGTTTTTT. Its translation: CASSYPFSGELFF.

The rearrangement joins TRBV10-3 to TRBJ2-5, with TRBD1 identical over 7 bases. The CDR3 length is 15 residues. CDR1 and CDR2 (germline): ENHRY, SYGVKD. V lost 5 bases, J lost 7 bases, and 13 bases stayed unmatched. The CDR3 protein is CAISPGGDREGTQYF. Written as DNA, the CDR3 is TGTGCCATCAGTCCAGGCGGCGACAGGGAAGGGACCCAGTACTTC.

This clone was counted between two and nine times. The chain has TRBV6-5 and TRBJ1-2; 9 nucleotides agree with TRBD1. Trimming took 6 bases from V and 10 from J; bases not matched to a gene: 9. The germline V gene encodes CDR1 MNHEY and CDR2 SVGAGI. The CDR3 is 13 amino acids. CDR3 protein: CASRVGTGSFYTF. The DNA for the CDR3 is TGTGCCAGCAGGGTTGGGACAGGGAGTTTCTACACCTTC.

This clone appeared a few times. The V and J genes are TRBV2 and TRBJ2-5, with 11 bases fitting TRBD1. Germline V lookup: CDR1 SNHLY, CDR2 FYNNEI. CDR3 size: 16 residues. Trimming removed 6 bases from V and 5 bases from J; junction bases left unmatched: 11. CDR3 coding DNA: TGTGCCAGCAGGAGGGGACAGGGGGAGGTCTTGGAGACCCAGTACTTC. Amino acid sequence: CASRRGQGEVLETQYF.

V gene TRBV5-1 combines with J gene TRBJ2-5, with D possibly matching TRBD2 (6 bases). CDR3 size: 15 residues. Germline values: CDR1 SGHRS, CDR2 YFSETQ. The V gene lost 1 base and the J gene lost 4 bases, with 14 bases spanning the gap. CDR3 DNA: TGCGCCAGCAGCTTGATGGGACTCAGACTAGAGACCCAGTACTTC. Amino acid sequence: CASSLMGLRLETQYF. Variable domain in full (rest from reference TRBV5-1 and TRBJ2-5): KAGVTQTPRYLIKTRGQQVTLSCSPISGHRSVSWYQQTPGQGLQFLFEYFSETQRNKGNFPGRFSGRQFSNSRSEMNVSTLELGDSALYLCASSLMGLRLETQYFGPGTRLLVL.

The CDR3 DNA reads as TGTGCCAGCAGTTTTCTAGCGGACTACAATGAGCAGTTCTTC. This codes for CASSFLADYNEQFF. The chain carries TRBV27 and TRBJ2-1; 7 bases align to TRBD2. The CDR3 runs 14 residues. V trimming: 3 bases; J trimming: 3 bases; junction bases outside the gene matches: 2. Germline V gives CDR1 MNHEY, CDR2 SMNVEV (reference sequence).

CDR3 in amino acids: CASSRPRETQYF. CDR3 coding DNA: TGTGCCAGCAGCCGTCCGCGCGAGACCCAGTACTTC. V gene TRBV7-7 combines with J gene TRBJ2-5; no clear D. V lost 5 bases, J lost 5 bases, and 9 bases lay in between. Germline-derived CDR1 and CDR2 are SSHAT and FNYEAQ (reference sequence). The CDR3 consists of 12 residues. The full variable domain, with the rest looked up from reference TRBV7-7 and TRBJ2-5, is GAGVSQSPRYKVTKRGQDVTLRCDPISSHATLYWYQQALGQGPEFLTYFNYEAQPDKSGLPSDRFSAERPEGSISTLTIQRTEQRDSAMYRCASSRPRETQYFGPGTRLLVL.

The genes are TRBV19 and TRBJ1-1; possible D gene TRBD1, 5 bases. This CDR3 contains 14 residues. Per germline, CDR1 LNHDA and CDR2 SQIVND (reference sequence). The ends were cut back, 3 bases at V and 5 bases at J, with 13 bases in the middle. The CDR3 is CASSIIREGTEAFF. In DNA form, the CDR3 reads TGTGCCAGTAGTATCATCAGGGAGGGGACTGAAGCTTTCTTT.

The chain carries TRBV6-6 and TRBJ2-5, with D perhaps TRBD1 (6 bases). Trimming left V 4 bases short and J 3 bases short, with 15 bases between. Germline V gives CDR1 MNHNY, CDR2 SVGAGI (reference sequence). The CDR3 consists of 15 residues. Here the CDR3 reads CASSFYREGEETQYF. The CDR3 region has the DNA TGTGCCAGCAGTTTCTACAGGGAAGGAGAAGAGACCCAGTACTTC.